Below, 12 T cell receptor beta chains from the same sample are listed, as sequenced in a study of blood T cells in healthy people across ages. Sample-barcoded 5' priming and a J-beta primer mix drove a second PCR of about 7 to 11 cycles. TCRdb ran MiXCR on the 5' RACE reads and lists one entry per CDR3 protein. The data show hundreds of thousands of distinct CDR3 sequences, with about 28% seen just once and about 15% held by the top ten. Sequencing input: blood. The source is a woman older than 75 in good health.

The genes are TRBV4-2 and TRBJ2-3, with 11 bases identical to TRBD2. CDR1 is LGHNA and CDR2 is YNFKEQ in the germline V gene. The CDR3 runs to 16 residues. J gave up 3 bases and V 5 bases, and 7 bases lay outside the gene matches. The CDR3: CASSDETSGATDTQYF. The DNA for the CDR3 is TGTGCCAGCAGCGATGAGACTAGCGGGGCAACAGATACGCAGTATTTT.

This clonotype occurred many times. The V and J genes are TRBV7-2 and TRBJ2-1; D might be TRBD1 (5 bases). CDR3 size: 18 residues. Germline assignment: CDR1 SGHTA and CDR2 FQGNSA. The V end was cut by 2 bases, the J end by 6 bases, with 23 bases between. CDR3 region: CASSLLFPGSVTPNEQFF. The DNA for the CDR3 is TGTGCCAGCAGCTTACTTTTTCCAGGGTCTGTGACCCCCAATGAGCAGTTCTTC.

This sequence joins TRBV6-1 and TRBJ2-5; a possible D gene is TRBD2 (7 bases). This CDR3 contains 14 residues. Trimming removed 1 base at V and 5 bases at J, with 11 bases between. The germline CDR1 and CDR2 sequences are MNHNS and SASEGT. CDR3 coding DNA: TGTGCCAGCAGTGAAGGGGGGGGCATTGAGACCCAGTACTTC. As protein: CASSEGGGIETQYF.

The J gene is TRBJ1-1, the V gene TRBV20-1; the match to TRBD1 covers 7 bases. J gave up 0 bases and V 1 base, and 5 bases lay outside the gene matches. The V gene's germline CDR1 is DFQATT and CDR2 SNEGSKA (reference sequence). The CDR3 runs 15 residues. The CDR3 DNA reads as TGCAGTGCTAGAGGGACAGGAGGGATGAACACTGAAGCTTTCTTT. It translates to CSARGTGGMNTEAFF.

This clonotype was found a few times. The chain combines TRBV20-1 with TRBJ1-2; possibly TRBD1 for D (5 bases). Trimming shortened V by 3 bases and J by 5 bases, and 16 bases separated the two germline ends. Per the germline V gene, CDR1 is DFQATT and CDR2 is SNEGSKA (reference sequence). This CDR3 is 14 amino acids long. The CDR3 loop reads CSASSLDSPYGYTF. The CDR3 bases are TGCAGTGCTAGTTCCTTAGACAGCCCTTATGGCTACACCTTC.

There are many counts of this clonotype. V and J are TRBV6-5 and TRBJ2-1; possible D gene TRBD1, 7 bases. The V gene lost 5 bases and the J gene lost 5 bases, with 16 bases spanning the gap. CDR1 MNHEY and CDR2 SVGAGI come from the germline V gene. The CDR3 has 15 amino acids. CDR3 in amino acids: CASSPLRGDHNEQFF. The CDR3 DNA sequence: TGTGCCAGCAGTCCCCTCAGGGGGGATCACAATGAGCAGTTCTTC.

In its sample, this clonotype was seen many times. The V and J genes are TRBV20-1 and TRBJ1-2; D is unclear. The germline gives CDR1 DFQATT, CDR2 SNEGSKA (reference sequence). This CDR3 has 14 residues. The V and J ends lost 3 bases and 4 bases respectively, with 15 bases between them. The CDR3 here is CSARSSSGSYGYTF. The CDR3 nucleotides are TGCAGTGCTAGGAGCTCTTCAGGTTCCTATGGCTACACCTTC.

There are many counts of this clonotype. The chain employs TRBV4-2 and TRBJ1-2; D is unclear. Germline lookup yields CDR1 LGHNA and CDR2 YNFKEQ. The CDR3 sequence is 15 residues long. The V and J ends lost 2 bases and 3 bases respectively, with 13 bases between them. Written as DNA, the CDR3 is TGTGCCAGCAGCCAAAACCGGGGATTAGACTATGGCTACACCTTC. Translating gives CASSQNRGLDYGYTF.

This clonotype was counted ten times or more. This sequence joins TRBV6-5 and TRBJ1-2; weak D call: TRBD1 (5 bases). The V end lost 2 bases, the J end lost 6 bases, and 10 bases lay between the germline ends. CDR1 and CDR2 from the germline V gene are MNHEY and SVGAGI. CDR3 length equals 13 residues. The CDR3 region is CASSYEGLDGYTF. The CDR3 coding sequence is TGTGCCAGCAGTTACGAGGGGTTGGATGGCTACACCTTC.

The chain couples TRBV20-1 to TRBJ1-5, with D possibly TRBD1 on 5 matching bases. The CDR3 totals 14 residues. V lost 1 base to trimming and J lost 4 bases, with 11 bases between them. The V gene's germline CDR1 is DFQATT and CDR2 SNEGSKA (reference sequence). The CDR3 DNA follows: TGCAGTGCTAGAGTAGGGGTTCATAATCAGCCCCAGCATTTT. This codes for CSARVGVHNQPQHF.

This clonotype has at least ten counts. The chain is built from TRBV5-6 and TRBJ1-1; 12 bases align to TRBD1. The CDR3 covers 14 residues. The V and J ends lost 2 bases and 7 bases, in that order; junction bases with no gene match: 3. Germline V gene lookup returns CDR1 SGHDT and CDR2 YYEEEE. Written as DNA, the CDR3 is TGTGCCAGCAGCTTTGGGACAGGGGGCAATGAAGCTTTCTTT. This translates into CASSFGTGGNEAFF.

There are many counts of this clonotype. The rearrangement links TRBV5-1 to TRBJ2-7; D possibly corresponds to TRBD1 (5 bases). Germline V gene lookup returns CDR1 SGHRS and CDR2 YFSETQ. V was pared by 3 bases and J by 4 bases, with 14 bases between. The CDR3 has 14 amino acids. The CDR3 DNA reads TGCGCCAGCAGCTCGATTCAGGGATTTTACGAGCAGTACTTC. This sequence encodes CASSSIQGFYEQYF.